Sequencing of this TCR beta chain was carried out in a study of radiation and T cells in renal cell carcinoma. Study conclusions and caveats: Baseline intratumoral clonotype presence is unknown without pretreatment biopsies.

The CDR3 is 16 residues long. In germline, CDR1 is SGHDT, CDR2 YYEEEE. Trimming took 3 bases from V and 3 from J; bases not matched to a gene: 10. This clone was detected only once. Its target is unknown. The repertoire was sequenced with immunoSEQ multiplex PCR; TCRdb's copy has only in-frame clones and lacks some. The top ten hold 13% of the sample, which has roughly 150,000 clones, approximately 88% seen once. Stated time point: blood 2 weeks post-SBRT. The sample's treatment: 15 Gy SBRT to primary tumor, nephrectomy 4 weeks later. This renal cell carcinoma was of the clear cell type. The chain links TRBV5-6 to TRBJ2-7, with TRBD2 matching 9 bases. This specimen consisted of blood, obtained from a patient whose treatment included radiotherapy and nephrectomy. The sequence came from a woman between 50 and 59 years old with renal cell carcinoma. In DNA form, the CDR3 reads TGTGCCAGCAGCTCCTACCCCCTAGCGGGGTTCTACGAGCAGTACTTC. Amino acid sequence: CASSSYPLAGFYEQYF.